This T cell receptor (beta chain) is from a study of CD8 T cells in Susac syndrome. Deletions cut 4 bases from V and 1 base from J, with 17 bases between. The length of the CDR3 is 16 residues. CDR1 SGDLS and CDR2 YYNGEE come from the germline V gene. The authors reverse transcribed about 0.5 to 1 ug RNA with random hexamers. Across 54 Vbeta and 13 Jbeta, TCR beta CDR3 was amplified with immunoSEQ multiplex PCR. Using its own MiXCR run on the immunoSEQ multiplex PCR reads, TCRdb lists one record per CDR3 protein. Of approximately 280,000 distinct CDR3 sequences detected, more than 75% appear once; the ten largest clones hold about 0.11%. Through negative isolation, CD4+ and CD8+ T cells were obtained, while TEMRA cells were enriched using FACS.

The source material was CD8+ T cells from PBMCs. This receptor was obtained from a human donor with multiple sclerosis. The chain employs TRBV9 and TRBJ1-1; the D gene is possibly TRBD1 (5 bases). CDR3 region: CASSPGGRNSNTEAFF. The CDR3 DNA reads TGTGCCAGCAGCCCCGGGGGGAGGAATTCGAACACTGAAGCTTTCTTT.